This entry features one T cell receptor (beta chain) sequence. The antigen is not known. PCR used 60 Vbeta primers and 13 Jbeta primers. Profiling relied on immunoSEQ multiplex PCR, and the TCRdb table lists in-frame clones only, not all of them. The sample yields approximately 150,000 clones, approximately 80% seen once. The data are from a study of cytomegalovirus exposure and HLA in healthy donors. Looking at the study overall: Drawn from HLA-typed donors, about 85 million unique TCRs were held in an early data release.

Healthy bone marrow donors made up the cohort. Points from the study as a whole: Further analysis, carried out later, found HLA-associated TCR beta chains more clonally expanded than equally common other chains. Most TCRs appeared rarely, but some public TCRs recurred in many donors.

This CDR3 region has 18 residues. The V segment lost 1 base and the J segment 3 bases; nucleotides outside the gene matches: 8. Germline CDR1 and CDR2: SGHVS and FQNEAQ. This sequence joins TRBV7-8 and TRBJ2-1; 11 bases line up with TRBD2. The TCR comes from a man between 25 and 39 years old in good health and CMV-seropositive. Sequenced: PBMCs. CDR3 coding DNA: TGTGCCAGCAGCTTAGGATTAGCGGGGGGGCTTTTCTACAATGAGCAGTTCTTC. It translates to CASSLGLAGGLFYNEQFF.